These 9 T cell receptor beta chains came from one sample sequenced in a study of blood T cell repertoires in COVID-19. Here immunoSEQ multiplex PCR was the method, and the copy in TCRdb shows in-frame clones only, minus some. The sample has about 200,000 clones; around four fifths are singletons. The sequenced sample was peripheral blood. The receptor source for this set is a man aged 55-75 years with COVID-19, enrolled during active disease.

In nucleotides, the CDR3 is TGTGCCAGCAGCCTACTAGCGGGAGACACCGGGGAGCTGTTTTTT. Encoded protein: CASSLLAGDTGELFF. This chain joins TRBV27 and TRBJ2-2; 11 positions match TRBD2. Germline CDR1 and CDR2: MNHEY and SMNVEV (reference sequence). This CDR3 comprises 15 residues. J lost 3 bases, V lost 6 bases, and 3 bases had no gene match.

The V and J genes are TRBV7-6 and TRBJ2-3, with D possibly TRBD1 on 5 matching bases. Between the trimmed V and J ends, which lost 1 base and 2 bases, there was a span of 13 bases. Germline CDR1 and CDR2: SGHVS and FNYEAQ. CDR3 length: 16 residues. The CDR3 loop is CASSLVSGHHTDTQYF. The CDR3 DNA follows: TGTGCCAGCAGCTTAGTGTCCGGACACCACACAGATACGCAGTATTTT. Based on the CDR3 plus reference TRBV7-6 and TRBJ2-3, the full variable domain is GAGVSQSPRYKVTKRGQDVALRCDPISGHVSLYWYRQALGQGPEFLTYFNYEAQQDKSGLPNDRFSAERPEGSISTLTIQRTEQRDSAMYRCASSLVSGHHTDTQYFGPGTRLTVL.

CDR3 residues: CAISDTGSSGNTIYF. CDR3 DNA: TGTGCCATCAGCGATACAGGGAGCTCTGGAAACACCATATATTTT. This chain links TRBV10-3 with TRBJ1-3, with D possibly TRBD1 on 6 matching bases. The CDR3 has 15 amino acids. V lost 6 bases, J lost 0 bases, and 12 bases lay in between. Germline-derived CDR1 and CDR2 are ENHRY and SYGVKD.

This chain connects TRBV7-9 to TRBJ2-1; 9 bases fit TRBD2. This CDR3 comprises 13 residues. Germline V gene data show CDR1 as SEHNR and CDR2 as FQNEAQ (reference sequence). V was pared by 4 bases and J by 8 bases, with 3 bases of the junction left unmatched. This chain's CDR3 is CASSSGLADEQFF. The CDR3 DNA reads as TGTGCCAGCAGCTCGGGACTAGCCGATGAGCAGTTCTTC. The full variable domain, its missing parts supplied by reference TRBV7-9 and TRBJ2-1, is DTGVSQNPRHKITKRGQNVTFRCDPISEHNRLYWYRQTLGQGPEFLTYFQNEAQLEKSRLLSDRFSAERPKGSFSTLEIQRTEQGDSAMYLCASSSGLADEQFFGPGTRLTVL.

The chain has TRBV18 and TRBJ1-1; D remains ambiguous. Germline V gene data show CDR1 as KGHSH and CDR2 as LQKENI. Deletions cut 1 base from V and 0 bases from J, with 6 bases between. The CDR3 has 14 amino acids. CDR3 DNA: TGTGCCAGCTCACCACTACAAGTGAACACTGAAGCTTTCTTT. As protein: CASSPLQVNTEAFF.

This rearrangement joins TRBV10-3 to TRBJ1-4; unclear D gene. The CDR3 covers 13 residues. Trimming took 6 bases from V and 7 from J, leaving 12 bases between them. In germline, CDR1 is ENHRY, CDR2 SYGVKD. CDR3 nucleotide sequence: TGTGCCATCAGGGGGATCGAGGGTGAAAAACTGTTTTTT. Translated: CAIRGIEGEKLFF.

In its sample, this clone was seen once. This sequence joins TRBV15 and TRBJ1-1, with 8 bases identical to TRBD1. The CDR3 has 15 residues. V lost 5 bases to trimming and J lost 1 base; unmatched junction nucleotides: 6. Germline V gives CDR1 LNHNV, CDR2 YYDKDF (reference sequence). The CDR3 sequence is CATSGRTGWNTEAFF. The CDR3 DNA is TGTGCCACCAGCGGCAGGACAGGGTGGAACACTGAAGCTTTCTTT.

Concerning this clone itself: The sample has other DNA sequences that encode this CDR3 too. The gene calls are TRBV11-3 and TRBJ2-7; TRBD1 matches 7 bases. Germline loops: CDR1 SGHNT, CDR2 YENEEA. This CDR3 region has 13 residues. The V and J ends lost 0 bases and 4 bases, in that order; junction bases with no gene match: 0. CDR3 residues: CASSLEQGYEQYF. The CDR3 DNA reads as TGTGCCAGCAGCTTAGAACAGGGGTACGAGCAGTACTTC.

The genes are TRBV28 and TRBJ2-5; D gene uncertain. The germline V gene has CDR1 MDHEN and CDR2 SYDVKM. V lost 3 bases and J 4 bases, leaving 12 bases between the germline ends. The CDR3 is 14 amino acids. CDR3 nucleotides: TGTGCCAGCAGTTTTCAGGCAGCTCGAGAGACCCAGTACTTC. Its translation: CASSFQAARETQYF.